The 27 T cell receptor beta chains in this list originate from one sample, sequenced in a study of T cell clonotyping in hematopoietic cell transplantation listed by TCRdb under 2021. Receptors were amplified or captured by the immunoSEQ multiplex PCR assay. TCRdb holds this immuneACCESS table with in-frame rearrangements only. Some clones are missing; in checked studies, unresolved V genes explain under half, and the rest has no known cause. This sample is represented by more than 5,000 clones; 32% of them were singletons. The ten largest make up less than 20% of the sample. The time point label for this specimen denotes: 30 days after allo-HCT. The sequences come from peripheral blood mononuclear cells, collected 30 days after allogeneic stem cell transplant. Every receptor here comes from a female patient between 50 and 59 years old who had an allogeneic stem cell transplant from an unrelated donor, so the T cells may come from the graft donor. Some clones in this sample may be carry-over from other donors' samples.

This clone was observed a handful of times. The CDR3 is CASSPGPGQGAHEQYF. In DNA form, the CDR3 reads TGCGCCAGCAGCCCGGGTCCGGGACAGGGGGCGCACGAGCAGTACTTC. The chain recombines TRBV4-3 with TRBJ2-7; TRBD1 matches at 12 bases. V trimming: 4 bases; J trimming: 5 bases; junction bases outside the gene matches: 9. The CDR3 contains 16 residues. Germline values: CDR1 LGHNA, CDR2 YSLEER.

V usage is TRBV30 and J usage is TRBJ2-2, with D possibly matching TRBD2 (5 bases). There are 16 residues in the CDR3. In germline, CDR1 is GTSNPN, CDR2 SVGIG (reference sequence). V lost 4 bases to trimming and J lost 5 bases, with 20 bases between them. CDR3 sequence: CAWNGMGGERTGELFF. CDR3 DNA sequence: TGTGCCTGGAACGGAATGGGTGGGGAGAGAACCGGGGAGCTGTTTTTT.

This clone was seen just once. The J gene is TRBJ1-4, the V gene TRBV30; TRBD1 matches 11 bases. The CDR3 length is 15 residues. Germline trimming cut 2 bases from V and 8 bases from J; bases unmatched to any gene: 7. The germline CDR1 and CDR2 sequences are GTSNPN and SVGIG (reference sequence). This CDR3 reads CAWSYPGTGGEKLFF. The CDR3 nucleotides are TGTGCCTGGAGTTACCCCGGGACAGGGGGAGAAAAACTGTTTTTT. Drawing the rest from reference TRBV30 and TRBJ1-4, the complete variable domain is SQTIHQWPATLVQPVGSPLSLECTVEGTSNPNLYWYRQAAGRGLQLLFYSVGIGQISSEVPQNLSASRPQDRQFILSSKKLLLSDSGFYLCAWSYPGTGGEKLFFGSGTQLSVL.

CDR3 in amino acids: CAWSVVGGGGYTF. As DNA, the CDR3 is TGTGCCTGGAGTGTGGTAGGAGGTGGCGGCTACACCTTC. The chain is built from TRBV30 and TRBJ1-2, with D unresolved. Trimming left V 0 bases short and J 8 bases short, with 13 bases between. CDR3 length: 13 amino acids. Looked up from germline, CDR1 is GTSNPN and CDR2 is SVGIG (reference sequence).

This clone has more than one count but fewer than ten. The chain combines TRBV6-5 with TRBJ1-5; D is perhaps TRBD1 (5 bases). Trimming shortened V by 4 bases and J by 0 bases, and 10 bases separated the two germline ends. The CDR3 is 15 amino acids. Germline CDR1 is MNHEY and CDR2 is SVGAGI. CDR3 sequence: CASSSGLYSNQPQHF. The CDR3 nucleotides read TGTGCCAGCAGTTCGGGACTATATAGCAATCAGCCCCAGCATTTT.

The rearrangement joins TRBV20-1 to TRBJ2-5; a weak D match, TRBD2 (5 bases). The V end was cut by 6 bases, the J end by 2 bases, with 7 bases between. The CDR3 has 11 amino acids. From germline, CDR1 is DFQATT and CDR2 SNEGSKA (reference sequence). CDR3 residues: CSAGEQETQYF. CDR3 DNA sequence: TGCAGTGCCGGGGAACAAGAGACCCAGTACTTC.

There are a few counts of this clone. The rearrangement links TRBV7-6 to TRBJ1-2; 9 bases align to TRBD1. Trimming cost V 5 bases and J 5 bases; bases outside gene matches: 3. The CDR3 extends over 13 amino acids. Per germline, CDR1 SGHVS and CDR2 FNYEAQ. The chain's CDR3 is CASSPGTGYGYTF. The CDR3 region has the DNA TGTGCCAGCAGCCCCGGGACAGGGTATGGCTACACCTTC.

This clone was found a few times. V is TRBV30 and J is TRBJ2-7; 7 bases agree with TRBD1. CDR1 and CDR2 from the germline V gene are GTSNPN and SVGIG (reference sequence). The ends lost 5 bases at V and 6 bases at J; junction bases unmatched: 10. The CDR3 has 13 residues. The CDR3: CAWETGSYGEQYF. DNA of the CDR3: TGTGCCTGGGAGACAGGGTCGTACGGCGAGCAGTACTTC.

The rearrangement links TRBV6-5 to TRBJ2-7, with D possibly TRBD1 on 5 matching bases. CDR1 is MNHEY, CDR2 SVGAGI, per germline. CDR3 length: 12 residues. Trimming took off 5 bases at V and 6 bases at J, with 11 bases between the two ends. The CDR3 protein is CASSRGVTEQYF. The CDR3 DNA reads TGTGCCAGCAGTAGGGGTGTTACCGAGCAGTACTTC.

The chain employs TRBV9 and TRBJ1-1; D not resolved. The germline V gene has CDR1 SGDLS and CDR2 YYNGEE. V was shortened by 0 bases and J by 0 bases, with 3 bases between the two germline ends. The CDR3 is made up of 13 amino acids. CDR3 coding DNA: TGTGCCAGCAGCGTAGATGTGAACACTGAAGCTTTCTTT. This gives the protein CASSVDVNTEAFF.

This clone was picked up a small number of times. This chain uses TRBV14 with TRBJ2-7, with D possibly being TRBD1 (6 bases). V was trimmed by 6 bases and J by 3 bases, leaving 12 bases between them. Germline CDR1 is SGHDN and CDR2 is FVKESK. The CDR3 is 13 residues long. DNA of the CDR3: TGTGCCAGCAGTGGGGGCGGAAGCTACGAGCAGTACTTC. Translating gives CASSGGGSYEQYF.

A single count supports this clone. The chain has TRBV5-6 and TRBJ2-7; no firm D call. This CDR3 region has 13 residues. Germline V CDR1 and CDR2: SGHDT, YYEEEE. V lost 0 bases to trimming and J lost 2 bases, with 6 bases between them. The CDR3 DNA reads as TGTGCCAGCAGCTTGGGCCGAACCTACGAGCAGTACTTC. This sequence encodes CASSLGRTYEQYF.

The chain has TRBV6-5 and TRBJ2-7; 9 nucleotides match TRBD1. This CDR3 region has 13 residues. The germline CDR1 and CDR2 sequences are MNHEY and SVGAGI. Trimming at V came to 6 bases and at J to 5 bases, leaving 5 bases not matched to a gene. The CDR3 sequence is CASRGTGSDEQYF. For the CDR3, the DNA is TGTGCCAGCAGAGGGACAGGGTCAGACGAGCAGTACTTC.

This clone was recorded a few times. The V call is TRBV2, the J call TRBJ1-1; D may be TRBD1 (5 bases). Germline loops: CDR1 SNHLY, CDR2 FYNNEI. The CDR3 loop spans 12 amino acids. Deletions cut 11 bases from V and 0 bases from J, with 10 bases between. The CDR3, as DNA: TGTGCCGGCGGGGGGATGAACACTGAAGCTTTCTTT. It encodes CAGGGMNTEAFF.

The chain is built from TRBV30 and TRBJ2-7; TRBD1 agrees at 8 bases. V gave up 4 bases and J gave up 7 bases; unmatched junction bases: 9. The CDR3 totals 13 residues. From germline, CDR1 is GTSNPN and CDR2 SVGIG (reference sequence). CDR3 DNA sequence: TGTGCCTGGAACCAGGGGGCAGGGTGGGAGCAGTACTTC. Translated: CAWNQGAGWEQYF.

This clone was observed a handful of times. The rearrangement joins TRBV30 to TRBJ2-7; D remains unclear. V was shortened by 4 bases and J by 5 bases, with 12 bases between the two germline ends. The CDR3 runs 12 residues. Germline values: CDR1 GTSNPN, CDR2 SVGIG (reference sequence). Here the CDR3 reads CAWTLAGHEQYF. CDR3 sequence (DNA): TGTGCCTGGACCTTAGCCGGGCACGAGCAGTACTTC. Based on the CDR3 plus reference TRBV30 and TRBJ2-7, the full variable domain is SQTIHQWPATLVQPVGSPLSLECTVEGTSNPNLYWYRQAAGRGLQLLFYSVGIGQISSEVPQNLSASRPQDRQFILSSKKLLLSDSGFYLCAWTLAGHEQYFGPGTRLTVT.

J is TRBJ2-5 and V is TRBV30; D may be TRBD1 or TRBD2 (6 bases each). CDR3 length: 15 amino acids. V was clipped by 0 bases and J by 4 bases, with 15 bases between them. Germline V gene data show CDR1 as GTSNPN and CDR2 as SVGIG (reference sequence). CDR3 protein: CAWSVRSGARETQYF. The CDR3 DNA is TGTGCCTGGAGTGTACGTTCGGGGGCACGAGAGACCCAGTACTTC.

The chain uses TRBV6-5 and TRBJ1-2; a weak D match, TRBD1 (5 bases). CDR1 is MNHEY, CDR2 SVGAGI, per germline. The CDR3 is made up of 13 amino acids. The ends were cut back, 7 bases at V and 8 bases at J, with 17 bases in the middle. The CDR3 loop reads CASKEVSGTGYTF. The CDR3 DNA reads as TGTGCCAGCAAAGAGGTCTCAGGGACCGGCTACACCTTC.

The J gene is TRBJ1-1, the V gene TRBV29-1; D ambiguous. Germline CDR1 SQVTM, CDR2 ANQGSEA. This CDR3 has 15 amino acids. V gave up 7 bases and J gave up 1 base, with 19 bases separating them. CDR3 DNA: TGCAGCGCCACCCGGCGGGAGCCCACGAACACTGAAGCTTTCTTT. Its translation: CSATRREPTNTEAFF.

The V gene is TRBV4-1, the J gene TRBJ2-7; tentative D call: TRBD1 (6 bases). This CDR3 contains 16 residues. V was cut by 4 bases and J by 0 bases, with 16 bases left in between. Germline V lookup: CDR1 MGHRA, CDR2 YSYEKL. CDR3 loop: CASSPLTGPSSYEQYF. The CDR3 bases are TGCGCCAGCAGCCCCTTGACAGGTCCCAGCTCCTACGAGCAGTACTTC.

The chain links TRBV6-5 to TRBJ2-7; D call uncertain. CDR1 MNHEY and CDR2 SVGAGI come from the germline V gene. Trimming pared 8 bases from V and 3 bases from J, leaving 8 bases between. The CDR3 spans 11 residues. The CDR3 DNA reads TGTGCCAGCGCTTACGGCTACGAGCAGTACTTC. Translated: CASAYGYEQYF.

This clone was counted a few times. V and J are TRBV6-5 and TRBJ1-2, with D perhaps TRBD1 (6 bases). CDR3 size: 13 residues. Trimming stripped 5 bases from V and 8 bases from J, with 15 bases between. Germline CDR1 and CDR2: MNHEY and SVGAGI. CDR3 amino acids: CASSGAGESGYTF. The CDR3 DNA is TGTGCCAGCAGTGGGGCAGGGGAGAGCGGCTACACCTTC.

The CDR3 DNA reads TGTGCCAGCAGTTCACTCTTGCCAGGTGCCCCATACGAGCAGTACTTC. Amino acid sequence: CASSSLLPGAPYEQYF. V gene TRBV25-1 combines with J gene TRBJ2-7; D ambiguous. Germline V gene data show CDR1 as MGHDK and CDR2 as SYGVNS. There are 16 residues in the CDR3. The ends were cut back, 5 bases at V and 4 bases at J, with 21 bases in the middle.

The CDR3 protein is CAWSVDRMVSNQPQHF. In nucleotides, the CDR3 is TGTGCCTGGAGTGTTGACAGGATGGTGAGCAATCAGCCCCAGCATTTT. This chain joins TRBV30 and TRBJ1-5; weak D call: TRBD1 (6 bases). Trimming removed 0 bases from V and 1 base from J, with 13 bases in between. The CDR3 covers 16 residues. Germline V CDR1 and CDR2: GTSNPN, SVGIG (reference sequence).

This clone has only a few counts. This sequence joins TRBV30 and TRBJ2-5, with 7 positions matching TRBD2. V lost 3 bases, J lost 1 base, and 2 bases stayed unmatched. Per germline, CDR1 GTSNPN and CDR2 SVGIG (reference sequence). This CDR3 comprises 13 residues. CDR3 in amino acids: CAWRIAGQETQYF. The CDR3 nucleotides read TGTGCCTGGAGAATAGCGGGCCAAGAGACCCAGTACTTC.

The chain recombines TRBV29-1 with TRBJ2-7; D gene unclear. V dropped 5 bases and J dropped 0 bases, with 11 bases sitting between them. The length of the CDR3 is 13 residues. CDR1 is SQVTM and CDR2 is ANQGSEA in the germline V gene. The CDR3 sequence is CSVRVTDSYEQYF. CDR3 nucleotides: TGCAGCGTTCGAGTTACAGACTCCTACGAGCAGTACTTC.

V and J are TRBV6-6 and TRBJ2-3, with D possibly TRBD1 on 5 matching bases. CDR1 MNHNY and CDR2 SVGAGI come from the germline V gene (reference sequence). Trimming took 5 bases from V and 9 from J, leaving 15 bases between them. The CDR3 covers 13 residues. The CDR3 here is CASSRQPQETQYF. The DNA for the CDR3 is TGTGCCAGCAGTCGACAGCCACAAGAGACGCAGTATTTT.